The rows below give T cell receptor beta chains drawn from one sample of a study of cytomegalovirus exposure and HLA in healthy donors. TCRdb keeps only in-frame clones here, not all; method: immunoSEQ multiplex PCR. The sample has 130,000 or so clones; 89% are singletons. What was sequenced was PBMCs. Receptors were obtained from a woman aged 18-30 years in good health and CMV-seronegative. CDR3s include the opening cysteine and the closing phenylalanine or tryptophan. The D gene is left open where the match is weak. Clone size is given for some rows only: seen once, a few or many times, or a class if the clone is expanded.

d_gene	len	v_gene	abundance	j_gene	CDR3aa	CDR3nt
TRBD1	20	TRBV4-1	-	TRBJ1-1	CASSQDFLLFRTGRNTEAFF	TGCGCCAGCAGCCAAGATTTTCTTTTGTTCCGGACAGGGAGGAACACTGAAGCTTTCTTT
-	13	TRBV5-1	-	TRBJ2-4	CASSSEGGNIQYF	TGCGCCAGCAGCTCGGAGGGGGGGAACATTCAGTACTTC
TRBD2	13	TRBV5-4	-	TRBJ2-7	CASSPWTSGEQYF	TGTGCCAGCAGCCCGTGGACTAGCGGGGAGCAGTACTTC
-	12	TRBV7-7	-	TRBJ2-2	CASRPGSGELFF	TGTGCTAGCAGGCCAGGGTCCGGGGAGCTGTTTTTT
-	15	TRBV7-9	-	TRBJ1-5	CASSSRGVGNQPQHF	TGTGCCAGCAGCTCCAGGGGAGTCGGCAATCAGCCCCAGCATTTT
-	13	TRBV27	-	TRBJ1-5	CASSPTGNQPQHF	TGTGCCAGCAGTCCTACGGGGAATCAGCCCCAGCATTTT
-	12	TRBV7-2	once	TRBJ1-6	CASSTFNSPLHF	TGTGCCAGCAGCACATTCAATTCACCCCTCCACTTT
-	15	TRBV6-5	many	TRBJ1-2	CASSYGRGALAGYTF	TGTGCCAGCAGTTACGGCCGGGGGGCGTTAGCTGGCTACACCTTC
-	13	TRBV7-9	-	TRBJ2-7	CASSPGADYEQYF	TGTGCCAGCAGCCCCGGAGCCGACTACGAGCAGTACTTC
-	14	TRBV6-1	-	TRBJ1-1	CASSEKGVDTEAFF	TGTGCCAGCAGTGAAAAGGGAGTCGACACTGAAGCTTTCTTT
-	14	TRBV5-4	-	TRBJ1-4	CASSLAGGGEKLFF	TGTGCCAGCAGCTTGGCGGGGGGTGGTGAAAAACTGTTTTTT
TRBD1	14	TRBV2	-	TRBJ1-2	CASSSDRAAYGYTF	TGTGCCAGCAGTTCTGACAGGGCGGCCTATGGCTACACCTTC
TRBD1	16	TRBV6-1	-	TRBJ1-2	CASSERGMGQFYGYTF	TGTGCCAGCAGTGAACGGGGGATGGGACAGTTCTATGGCTACACCTTC
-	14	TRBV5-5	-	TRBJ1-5	CASSLVAGAQPQHF	TGTGCCAGCAGCTTGGTGGCAGGGGCCCAGCCCCAGCATTTT
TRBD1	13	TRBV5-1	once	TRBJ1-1	CASSMDRGSEAFF	TGCGCCAGCAGCATGGACAGGGGGTCTGAAGCTTTCTTT
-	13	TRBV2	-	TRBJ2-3	CASTETGTDTQYF	TGTGCCAGCACAGAGACAGGCACAGATACGCAGTATTTT
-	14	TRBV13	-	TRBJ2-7	CASSLTVNGVEQYF	TGTGCCAGCAGCTTAACGGTCAATGGTGTCGAGCAGTACTTC
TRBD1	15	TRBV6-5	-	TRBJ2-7	CASSYSQDRPYEQYF	TGTGCCAGCAGTTACTCTCAGGACAGGCCCTACGAGCAGTACTTC
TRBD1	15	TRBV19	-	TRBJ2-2	CASSMDRGETGELFF	TGTGCCAGTAGTATGGACAGGGGAGAAACCGGGGAGCTGTTTTTT
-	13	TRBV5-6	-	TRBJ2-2	CASSFPGSGELFF	TGTGCCAGCAGCTTCCCAGGGTCCGGGGAGCTGTTTTTT
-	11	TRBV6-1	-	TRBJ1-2	CASRTGGGYTF	TGTGCCAGCAGGACAGGTGGAGGCTACACCTTC
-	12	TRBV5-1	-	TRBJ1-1	CASSLTQTEAFF	TGCGCCAGCAGCTTGACCCAGACTGAAGCTTTCTTT
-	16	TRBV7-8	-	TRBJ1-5	CASSLSRLNGNQPQHF	TGTGCCAGCAGCTTATCCCGACTAAACGGCAATCAGCCCCAGCATTTT